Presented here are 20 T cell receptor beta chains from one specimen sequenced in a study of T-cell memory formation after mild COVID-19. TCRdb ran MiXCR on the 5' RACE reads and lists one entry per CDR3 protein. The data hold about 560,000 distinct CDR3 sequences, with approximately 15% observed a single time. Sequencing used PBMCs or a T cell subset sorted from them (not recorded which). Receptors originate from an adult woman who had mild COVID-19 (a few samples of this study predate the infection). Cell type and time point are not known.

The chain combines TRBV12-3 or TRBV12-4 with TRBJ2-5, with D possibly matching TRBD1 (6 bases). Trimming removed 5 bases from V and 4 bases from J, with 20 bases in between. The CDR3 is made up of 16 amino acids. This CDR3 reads CASSQRTATTGETQYF. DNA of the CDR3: TGTGCCAGCAGTCAGCGGACAGCTACGACTGGAGAGACCCAGTACTTC.

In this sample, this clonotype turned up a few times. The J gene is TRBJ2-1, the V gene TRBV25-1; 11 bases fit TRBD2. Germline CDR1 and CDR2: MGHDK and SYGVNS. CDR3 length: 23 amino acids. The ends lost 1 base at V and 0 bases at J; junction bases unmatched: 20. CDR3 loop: CASSESGTLRGTSGLSSYNEQFF. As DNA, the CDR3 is TGTGCCAGCAGTGAATCTGGGACTCTACGTGGGACTAGCGGCCTGAGCTCCTACAATGAGCAGTTCTTC. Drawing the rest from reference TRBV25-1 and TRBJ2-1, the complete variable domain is EADIYQTPRYLVIGTGKKITLECSQTMGHDKMYWYQQDPGMELHLIHYSYGVNSTEKGDLSSESTVSRIRTEHFPLTLESARPSHTSQYLCASSESGTLRGTSGLSSYNEQFFGPGTRLTVL.

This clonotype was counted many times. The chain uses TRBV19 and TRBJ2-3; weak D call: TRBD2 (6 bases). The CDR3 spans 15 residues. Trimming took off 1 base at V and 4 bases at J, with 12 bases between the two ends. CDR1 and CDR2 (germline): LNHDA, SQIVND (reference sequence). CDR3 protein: CASSIGLGLPDTQYF. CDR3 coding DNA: TGTGCCAGTAGTATAGGACTAGGGCTGCCAGATACGCAGTATTTT.

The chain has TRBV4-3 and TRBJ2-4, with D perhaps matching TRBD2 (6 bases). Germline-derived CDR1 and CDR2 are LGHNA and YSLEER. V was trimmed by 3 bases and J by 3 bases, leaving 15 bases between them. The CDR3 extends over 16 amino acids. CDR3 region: CASSQAALGGKNIQYF. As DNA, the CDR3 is TGCGCCAGCAGCCAGGCGGCGTTGGGGGGCAAAAACATTCAGTACTTC.

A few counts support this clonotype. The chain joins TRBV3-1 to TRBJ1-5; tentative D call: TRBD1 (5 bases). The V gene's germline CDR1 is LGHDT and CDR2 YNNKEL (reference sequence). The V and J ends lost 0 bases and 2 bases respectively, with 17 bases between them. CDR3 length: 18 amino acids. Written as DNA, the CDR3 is TGTGCCAGCAGCCAAGATTCAACAGGTTCGTTTGGCAATCAGCCCCAGCATTTT. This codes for CASSQDSTGSFGNQPQHF.

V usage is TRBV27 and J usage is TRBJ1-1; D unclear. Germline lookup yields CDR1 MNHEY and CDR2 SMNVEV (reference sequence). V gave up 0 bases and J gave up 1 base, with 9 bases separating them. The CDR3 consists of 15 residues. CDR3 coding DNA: TGTGCCAGCAGTTTATCGGAAGGACCGAACACTGAAGCTTTCTTT. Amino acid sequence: CASSLSEGPNTEAFF.

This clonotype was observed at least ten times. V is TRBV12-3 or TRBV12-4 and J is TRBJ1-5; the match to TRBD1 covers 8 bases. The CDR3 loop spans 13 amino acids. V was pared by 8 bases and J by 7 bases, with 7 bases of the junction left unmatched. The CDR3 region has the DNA TGTGCCAGCGTGGGACAGGCAGGGCAGCCCCAGCATTTT. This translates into CASVGQAGQPQHF.

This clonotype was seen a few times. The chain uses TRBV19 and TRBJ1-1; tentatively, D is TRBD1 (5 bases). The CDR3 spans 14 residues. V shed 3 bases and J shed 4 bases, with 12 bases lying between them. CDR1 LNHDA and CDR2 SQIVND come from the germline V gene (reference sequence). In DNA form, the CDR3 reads TGTGCCAGTAGTATCGGGAGGGGAGGCACTGAAGCTTTCTTT. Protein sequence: CASSIGRGGTEAFF. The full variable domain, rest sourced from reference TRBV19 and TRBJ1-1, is DGGITQSPKYLFRKEGQNVTLSCEQNLNHDAMYWYRQDPGQGLRLIYYSQIVNDFQKGDIAEGYSVSREKKESFPLTVTSAQKNPTAFYLCASSIGRGGTEAFFGQGTRLTVV.

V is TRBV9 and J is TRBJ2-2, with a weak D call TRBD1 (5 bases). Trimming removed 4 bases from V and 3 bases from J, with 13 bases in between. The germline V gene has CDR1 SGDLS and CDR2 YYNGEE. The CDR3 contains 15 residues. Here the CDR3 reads CASSTQDIYTGELFF. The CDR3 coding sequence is TGTGCCAGCAGCACTCAGGACATCTACACCGGGGAGCTGTTTTTT.

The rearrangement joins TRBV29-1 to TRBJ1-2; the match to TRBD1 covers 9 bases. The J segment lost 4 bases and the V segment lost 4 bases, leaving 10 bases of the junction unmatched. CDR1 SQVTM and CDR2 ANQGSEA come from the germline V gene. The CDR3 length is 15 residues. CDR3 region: CSVVGPGQGPYGYTF. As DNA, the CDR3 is TGCAGCGTTGTAGGTCCGGGACAGGGACCCTATGGCTACACCTTC.

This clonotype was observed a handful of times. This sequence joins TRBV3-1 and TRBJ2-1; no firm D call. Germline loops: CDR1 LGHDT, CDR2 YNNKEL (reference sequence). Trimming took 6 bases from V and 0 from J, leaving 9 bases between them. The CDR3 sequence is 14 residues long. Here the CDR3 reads CASSHYSSYNEQFF. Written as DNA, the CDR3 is TGTGCCAGCAGTCACTATAGCTCCTACAATGAGCAGTTCTTC.

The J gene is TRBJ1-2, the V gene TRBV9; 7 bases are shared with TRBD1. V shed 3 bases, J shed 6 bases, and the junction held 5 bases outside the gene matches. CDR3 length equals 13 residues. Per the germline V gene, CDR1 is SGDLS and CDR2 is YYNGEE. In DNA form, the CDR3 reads TGTGCCAGCAGCGAACAGGGGTATGATGGCTACACCTTC. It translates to CASSEQGYDGYTF.

The CDR3 is CASSSVGGASDQPQHF. In nucleotides, the CDR3 is TGTGCCAGCAGCTCTGTAGGGGGCGCATCGGATCAGCCCCAGCATTTT. The chain is built from TRBV7-9 and TRBJ1-5, with 7 positions matching TRBD1. The V gene's germline CDR1 is SEHNR and CDR2 FQNEAQ (reference sequence). The V and J ends lost 4 bases and 5 bases, in that order; junction bases with no gene match: 11. This CDR3 spans 16 amino acids.

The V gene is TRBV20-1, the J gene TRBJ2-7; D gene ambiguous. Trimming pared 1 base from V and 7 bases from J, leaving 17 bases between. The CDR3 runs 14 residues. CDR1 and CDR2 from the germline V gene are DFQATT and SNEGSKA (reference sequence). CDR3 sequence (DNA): TGCAGTGCTAGAGTTGGGGTCGAGCGTGAGGAGCAGTACTTC. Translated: CSARVGVEREEQYF.

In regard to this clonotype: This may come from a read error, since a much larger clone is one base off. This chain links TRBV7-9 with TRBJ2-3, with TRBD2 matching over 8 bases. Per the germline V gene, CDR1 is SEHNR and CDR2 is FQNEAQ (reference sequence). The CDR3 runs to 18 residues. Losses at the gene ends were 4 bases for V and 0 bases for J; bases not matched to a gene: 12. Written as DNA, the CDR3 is TGTGCCAGCAGCTCCCGGGGGGGAGGGACAACTAGCACAGATACGCAGTATTTT. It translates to CASSSRGGGTTSTDTQYF.

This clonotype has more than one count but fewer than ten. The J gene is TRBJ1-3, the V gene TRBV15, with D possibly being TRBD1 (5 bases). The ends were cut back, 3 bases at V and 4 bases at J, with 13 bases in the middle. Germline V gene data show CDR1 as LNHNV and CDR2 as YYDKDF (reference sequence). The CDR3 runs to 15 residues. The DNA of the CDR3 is TGTGCCACCAGCAGGAGGGACTCCCCGGGAAACACCATATATTTT. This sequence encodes CATSRRDSPGNTIYF.

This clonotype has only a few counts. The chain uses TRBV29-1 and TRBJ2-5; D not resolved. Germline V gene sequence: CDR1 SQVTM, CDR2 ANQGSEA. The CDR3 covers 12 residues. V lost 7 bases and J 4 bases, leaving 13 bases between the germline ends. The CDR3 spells CSGAGRPETQYF. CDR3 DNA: TGCAGCGGAGCCGGACGACCAGAGACCCAGTACTTC.

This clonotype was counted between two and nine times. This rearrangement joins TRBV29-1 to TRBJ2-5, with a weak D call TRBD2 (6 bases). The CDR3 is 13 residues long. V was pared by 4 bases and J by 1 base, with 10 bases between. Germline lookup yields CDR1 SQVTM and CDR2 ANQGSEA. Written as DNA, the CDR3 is TGCAGCGTTGTTACGGGAGCCCAAGAGACCCAGTACTTC. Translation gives CSVVTGAQETQYF.

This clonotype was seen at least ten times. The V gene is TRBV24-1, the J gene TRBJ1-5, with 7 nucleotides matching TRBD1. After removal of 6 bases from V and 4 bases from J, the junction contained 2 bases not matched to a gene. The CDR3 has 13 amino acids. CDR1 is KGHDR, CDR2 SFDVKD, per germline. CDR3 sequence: CATSLQGNQPQHF. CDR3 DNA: TGTGCCACCAGTCTACAGGGGAATCAGCCCCAGCATTTT.

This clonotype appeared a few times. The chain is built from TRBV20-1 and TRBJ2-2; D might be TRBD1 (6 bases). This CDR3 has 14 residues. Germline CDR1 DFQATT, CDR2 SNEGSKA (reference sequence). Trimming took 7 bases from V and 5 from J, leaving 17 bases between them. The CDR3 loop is CSGRGFIETGELFF. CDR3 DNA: TGCAGTGGTAGGGGGTTTATTGAAACCGGGGAGCTGTTTTTT.